This T cell receptor (beta chain) was found in a study of blood T cell repertoires in COVID-19. As for the study in general: Sites in the United States, Italy and Spain provided acute and convalescent COVID-19 samples. T cells, B-cell-depleted T cells, or PBMCs provided the cDNA or gDNA that served as material.

The CDR3 is 13 residues long. CDR1 is SEHNR, CDR2 FQNEAQ, per germline (reference sequence). V lost 3 bases and J lost 5, with 8 bases in between. Authors' methods: Nucleated cell number was recorded as an estimate derived from reference gene primer amplification. Profiling relied on immunoSEQ multiplex PCR, and the TCRdb table lists in-frame clones only, not all of them. The DNA was the basis for D and trimming; V, J and clone size are from that table. The sample lists some 180,000 clones, roughly 85% occurring once. This receptor was obtained from a woman aged 55-69 years with acute or convalescent COVID-19. Specimen: peripheral blood. The V call is TRBV7-9, the J call TRBJ2-1; D might be TRBD2 (6 bases). The CDR3 reads CASSFRLDNEQFF. The CDR3 DNA reads TGTGCCAGCAGCTTCCGACTAGACAATGAGCAGTTCTTC.